The 15 T cell receptor beta chains below all came from one sample that was sequenced in a study of blood T cell repertoires in COVID-19. The assay was immunoSEQ multiplex PCR, and TCRdb's table has in-frame clones only and misses some. This sample has some 120,000 clones, with 84% found just once. The sequenced material came from peripheral blood. The source of these receptors is a human donor in a cohort sampled during active COVID-19.

This clone came up a few times. The chain has TRBV10-3 and TRBJ2-2, with 11 bases lining up with TRBD2. This CDR3 is 18 amino acids long. Trimming took 2 bases from V and 5 from J; bases not matched to a gene: 10. Per the germline V gene, CDR1 is ENHRY and CDR2 is SYGVKD. CDR3 region: CAISEPLAGGMVTGELFF. The CDR3 nucleotides read TGTGCCATCAGTGAGCCGCTAGCGGGGGGAATGGTTACCGGGGAGCTGTTTTTT.

This chain joins TRBV6-6 and TRBJ2-7; tentatively, D is TRBD2 (6 bases). This CDR3 region has 14 residues. Trimming took off 4 bases at V and 2 bases at J, with 12 bases between the two ends. CDR1 MNHNY and CDR2 SVGAGI come from the germline V gene (reference sequence). CDR3: CASSSTGSAYEQYF. For the CDR3, the DNA is TGTGCCAGCAGTTCTACCGGGAGCGCCTACGAGCAGTACTTC.

This chain connects TRBV27 to TRBJ2-7, with 10 bases that match TRBD1. The CDR3 loop spans 15 amino acids. The V segment lost 5 bases and the J segment 5 bases; nucleotides outside the gene matches: 9. The germline gives CDR1 MNHEY, CDR2 SMNVEV (reference sequence). CDR3 sequence (DNA): TGTGCCAGCAGTCAACCCGGGACAGGGGCCCACGAGCAGTACTTC. It yields the protein CASSQPGTGAHEQYF.

V usage is TRBV11-3 and J usage is TRBJ2-2, with 8 bases lining up with TRBD1. CDR1 SGHNT and CDR2 YENEEA come from the germline V gene. V shed 5 bases and J 4 bases; nucleotides not matched to a gene: 12. CDR3 length equals 17 residues. The CDR3 bases are TGTGCCAGCAGCCCCCAGGCGGACAGGGTCGGCACCGGGGAGCTGTTTTTT. The encoded protein is CASSPQADRVGTGELFF.

The chain has TRBV5-8 and TRBJ2-3, with 8 bases that match TRBD1. The V gene's germline CDR1 is SGHTS and CDR2 YDEGEE. This CDR3 is built from 17 residues. The J segment lost 4 bases and the V segment lost 0 bases, leaving 10 bases of the junction unmatched. CDR3 coding DNA: TGTGCCAGCAGCTTGGTGGGGGGACAGGCGCGAGCAGATACGCAGTATTTT. Translating gives CASSLVGGQARADTQYF.

The chain recombines TRBV3-1 (or the pseudogene TRBV3-2) with TRBJ2-1; D perhaps matches TRBD1 (6 bases). The germline CDR1 and CDR2 sequences are LGHDT and YNNKEL (reference sequence). V was trimmed by 0 bases and J by 5 bases, leaving 14 bases between them. The CDR3 is 16 amino acids. Written as DNA, the CDR3 is TGTGCCAGCAGCCAAGATATAGGGACACCGGACAATGAGCAGTTCTTC. Amino acids: CASSQDIGTPDNEQFF.

The V and J genes are TRBV29-1 and TRBJ1-1; D is perhaps TRBD1 (6 bases). Trimming removed 0 bases at V and 0 bases at J, with 11 bases between. The CDR3 covers 15 residues. Germline assignment: CDR1 SQVTM and CDR2 ANQGSEA. The CDR3: CSVEESGEMNTEAFF. For the CDR3, the DNA is TGCAGCGTTGAAGAATCAGGGGAGATGAACACTGAAGCTTTCTTT.

J is TRBJ2-7 and V is TRBV7-6, with TRBD1 matching 7 bases. CDR3 length: 14 residues. Trimming at V came to 5 bases and at J to 5 bases, leaving 9 bases not matched to a gene. The V gene's germline CDR1 is SGHVS and CDR2 FNYEAQ. CDR3 sequence: CASSPLTGSHEQYF. The CDR3 DNA sequence: TGTGCCAGCAGCCCACTGACAGGGTCCCACGAGCAGTACTTC.

This chain connects TRBV2 to TRBJ1-5, with 9 positions matching TRBD1. The ends lost 5 bases at V and 6 bases at J; junction bases unmatched: 8. CDR3 length equals 15 residues. Germline CDR1 is SNHLY and CDR2 is FYNNEI. The CDR3 coding sequence is TGTGCCAGCAGTAAAGACAGGGGGGAAGGTCAGCCCCAGCATTTT. Protein sequence: CASSKDRGEGQPQHF.

The chain carries TRBV2 and TRBJ1-5; TRBD1 matches 8 bases. Germline trimming cut 4 bases from V and 1 base from J; bases unmatched to any gene: 9. This CDR3 is built from 17 residues. Germline-derived CDR1 and CDR2 are SNHLY and FYNNEI. The CDR3 DNA sequence: TGTGCCAGCAGTGCAACTTCCCGACAGGGGAGCAATCAGCCCCAGCATTTT. This codes for CASSATSRQGSNQPQHF.

The chain employs TRBV6-5 and TRBJ1-1; 7 bases align to TRBD1. The length of the CDR3 is 11 residues. V shed 7 bases, J shed 8 bases, and the junction held 4 bases outside the gene matches. Germline V gene sequence: CDR1 MNHEY, CDR2 SVGAGI. The CDR3 here is CASNLQGEAFF. CDR3 bases: TGTGCCAGCAACCTACAGGGGGAAGCTTTCTTT.

The chain joins TRBV29-1 to TRBJ2-7, with no clear D. Germline assignment: CDR1 SQVTM and CDR2 ANQGSEA. The V end was cut by 7 bases, the J end by 4 bases, with 23 bases between. The CDR3 loop spans 15 amino acids. This CDR3 reads CSAQSVGDGWYEQYF. CDR3 in DNA: TGCAGCGCCCAATCGGTTGGAGACGGTTGGTACGAGCAGTACTTC.

The genes are TRBV5-8 and TRBJ2-7; D is undetermined. The V gene lost 0 bases and the J gene lost 3 bases, with 7 bases spanning the gap. From germline, CDR1 is SGHTS and CDR2 YDEGEE. The CDR3 is 13 residues long. The CDR3 loop is CASSLDNDYEQYF. The CDR3 DNA is TGTGCCAGCAGCTTGGACAACGACTACGAGCAGTACTTC.

The chain recombines TRBV3-1 (or the pseudogene TRBV3-2) with TRBJ2-5; the match to TRBD2 covers 8 bases. Germline V gene sequence: CDR1 LGHDT, CDR2 YNNKEL (reference sequence). V lost 3 bases to trimming and J lost 5 bases; unmatched junction nucleotides: 8. The CDR3 has 15 residues. Written as DNA, the CDR3 is TGTGCCAGCAGCCACCCACGGGGGGGCGAGGAGACCCAGTACTTC. Protein product: CASSHPRGGEETQYF.

The count of this clone is one. V gene TRBV5-6 combines with J gene TRBJ1-1, with D uncertain. This CDR3 spans 12 amino acids. V was clipped by 2 bases and J by 4 bases, with 6 bases between them. CDR1 and CDR2 from the germline V gene are SGHDT and YYEEEE. The CDR3 here is CASSFPRTEAFF. The DNA of the CDR3 is TGTGCCAGCAGCTTCCCTCGCACTGAAGCTTTCTTT.